The TCR beta chain described here comes from a study of T-cell memory formation after mild COVID-19. Background on the study: Most TCR clusters belonged to a single donor.

Study results and limitations: While clones contracting from day 15 to 85 were balanced between CD4 and CD8, later expanders leaned CD4+. Some SARS-CoV-2-responding clones were already detected in memory before infection.

Sample barcodes and UMIs were carried by the TCR alpha and TCR beta cDNA libraries that 5'RACE generated with constant-segment primers. TCRdb reprocessed the 5' RACE reads via MiXCR and lists one record per CDR3 protein. The profile shows roughly 100,000 distinct CDR3 sequences, about 17% of them singletons. This clonotype was detected a few times. No antigen is known for it. This CDR3 comprises 14 residues. The germline V gene encodes CDR1 SQVTM and CDR2 ANQGSEA. V was clipped by 5 bases and J by 6 bases; unmatched bases: 12. The chain couples TRBV29-1 to TRBJ1-2; 7 nucleotides line up with TRBD1. The sequence derives from an adult woman who had mild COVID-19 (a few samples of this study predate the infection). Cell type and time point are not known. Material for sequencing was PBMCs or a T cell subset sorted from them (not recorded which). The CDR3 loop is CSVPPAGGGDGYTF. Here the CDR3 DNA reads TGCAGCGTTCCCCCGGCGGGAGGGGGCGATGGCTACACCTTC.